This TCR beta chain was identified in a study of STAT5B mutations in CD4+ large granular lymphocyte leukemia. CDR1 and CDR2 from the germline V gene are SEHNR and FQNEAQ (reference sequence). The ends were cut back, 6 bases at V and 5 bases at J, with 11 bases in the middle. CDR3 size: 12 residues. The data were produced by immunoSEQ multiplex PCR, yet TCRdb's version contains in-frame clones alone and is incomplete. The table lists just over 40,000 clones, roughly 79% of them singletons, with 3% to 4.5% in the top ten. This clone was recorded a few times. This receptor was obtained from a human donor in good health. Sequencing was done on a sample of CD4+ T cells from blood buffy coats. The chain employs TRBV7-9 and TRBJ2-7, with D tentatively TRBD2 (5 bases). The DNA for the CDR3 is TGTGCCAGCAGACTAGAGTCCCACGAGCAGTACTTC. The encoded protein is CASRLESHEQYF.